These 9 T cell receptor beta chains came from one sample sequenced in a study of lymphopenia after photon versus proton radiotherapy. Libraries were prepared by immunoSEQ multiplex PCR; TCRdb keeps only in-frame clonotypes and omits some of them. The sample has 30,000 to 40,000 clones, about 93% seen once. Material: peripheral blood, obtained from a patient treated with photon-based radiotherapy. Receptors originate from a man aged 55 to 70 with cholangiocarcinoma.

V and J are TRBV7-8 and TRBJ2-5; D uncertain. V lost 1 base, J lost 4 bases, and 16 bases lay in between. The V gene's germline CDR1 is SGHVS and CDR2 FQNEAQ. The CDR3 covers 16 residues. CDR3 residues: CASSLESLVSSETQYF. CDR3 nucleotides: TGTGCCAGCAGCTTAGAGTCCCTGGTCTCTTCAGAGACCCAGTACTTC.

The chain has TRBV15 and TRBJ2-7, with a tentative D call TRBD2 (5 bases). The V and J ends lost 0 bases and 0 bases respectively, with 12 bases between them. Germline loops: CDR1 LNHNV, CDR2 YYDKDF (reference sequence). The CDR3 contains 16 residues. The CDR3 sequence: CATSRDLGTSSYEQYF. In nucleotides, the CDR3 is TGTGCCACCAGCAGAGATCTCGGAACTAGCTCCTACGAGCAGTACTTC.

The chain links TRBV7-8 to TRBJ2-7; 12 nucleotides align to TRBD2. The germline V gene encodes CDR1 SGHVS and CDR2 FQNEAQ. Trimming took 2 bases from V and 6 from J; bases not matched to a gene: 8. The CDR3 contains 16 residues. This chain's CDR3 is CASSLPSSGRAGEQYF. CDR3 nucleotide sequence: TGTGCCAGCAGCTTACCTTCTAGCGGGAGGGCCGGCGAGCAGTACTTC.

This chain connects TRBV5-1 to TRBJ2-7, with D perhaps matching TRBD1 (6 bases). Germline values: CDR1 SGHRS, CDR2 YFSETQ. The CDR3 covers 13 residues. Trimming cost V 4 bases and J 7 bases, with 15 bases left between them. The CDR3 DNA follows: TGCGCCAGCAGCAACAGGGTCTCCGGGGAGCAGTACTTC. As protein: CASSNRVSGEQYF.

This chain connects TRBV18 to TRBJ2-2; D possibly corresponds to TRBD2 (5 bases). Germline V lookup: CDR1 KGHSH, CDR2 LQKENI. Trimming removed 8 bases from V and 6 bases from J, with 25 bases in between. The CDR3 spans 17 residues. As DNA, the CDR3 is TGTGCCAGCCCTAACCAGAACCAGCGGTTCCTTTCCGGGGAGCTGTTTTTT. This encodes CASPNQNQRFLSGELFF.

This clone has only one observation. The chain recombines TRBV10-2 with TRBJ2-7, with D tentatively TRBD2 (7 bases). V gave up 2 bases and J gave up 7 bases, with 12 bases separating them. This CDR3 has 13 residues. Per the germline V gene, CDR1 is WSHSY and CDR2 is SAAADI. Here the CDR3 reads CASSERGAGEQYF. In DNA, the CDR3 is TGCGCCAGCAGTGAGCGGGGGGCGGGGGAGCAGTACTTC.

This chain connects TRBV11-3 to TRBJ2-1; 8 bases align to TRBD2. Per the germline V gene, CDR1 is SGHNT and CDR2 is YENEEA. The CDR3 contains 17 residues. Trimming at V came to 5 bases and at J to 5 bases, leaving 14 bases not matched to a gene. Here the CDR3 DNA reads TGTGCCAGCAGCCCCCTCCGGGCGGGGGGCCCTCACAATGAGCAGTTCTTC. It codes for CASSPLRAGGPHNEQFF.

The V call is TRBV9, the J call TRBJ2-2; D call uncertain. V shed 6 bases and J shed 6 bases, with 15 bases lying between them. This CDR3 region has 14 residues. Germline CDR1 is SGDLS and CDR2 is YYNGEE. As DNA, the CDR3 is TGTGCCAGCACCCTGGAGACATTCCCCGGGGAGCTGTTTTTT. Protein product: CASTLETFPGELFF.

The V call is TRBV28, the J call TRBJ2-2; D remains ambiguous. Per the germline V gene, CDR1 is MDHEN and CDR2 is SYDVKM. The ends were cut back, 7 bases at V and 6 bases at J, with 6 bases in the middle. The CDR3 runs 11 residues. The CDR3 here is CASMLAGELFF. In nucleotides, the CDR3 is TGTGCCAGCATGCTGGCCGGGGAGCTGTTTTTT.